Listed here are 16 T cell receptor beta chains from one sample, sequenced in a study of T cell responses to AZD1222 COVID-19 vaccine. Here immunoSEQ multiplex PCR was the method, and the copy in TCRdb shows in-frame clones only, minus some. The sample shows 150,000 to 190,000 clones, just over 90% of them seen only once. The sequencing used peripheral blood, collected on day 0 of AZD1222 vaccination. These receptors originate from an adult in good health.

The genes are TRBV5-4 and TRBJ1-1; no clear D gene. This CDR3 is built from 12 residues. Germline lookup yields CDR1 SGHNT and CDR2 YYREEE (reference sequence). Trimming pared 1 base from V and 5 bases from J, leaving 6 bases between. This chain's CDR3 is CASSLIGTEAFF. CDR3 bases: TGTGCCAGCAGCTTGATCGGGACTGAAGCTTTCTTT.

The V and J genes are TRBV29-1 and TRBJ1-1; D gene uncertain. The CDR3 extends over 14 amino acids. CDR1 and CDR2 from the germline V gene are SQVTM and ANQGSEA. V lost 6 bases to trimming and J lost 0 bases, with 14 bases between them. DNA of the CDR3: TGCAGCGTAGGCGGAATTCCAATGAACACTGAAGCTTTCTTT. This sequence encodes CSVGGIPMNTEAFF.

The chain couples TRBV6-1 to TRBJ1-4; D gene ambiguous. This CDR3 is built from 14 residues. Trimming shortened V by 3 bases and J by 7 bases, and 12 bases separated the two germline ends. Per germline, CDR1 MNHNS and CDR2 SASEGT. CDR3 residues: CASSEGGYAEKLFF. The CDR3, as DNA: TGTGCCAGCAGTGAGGGAGGGTATGCTGAAAAACTGTTTTTT.

This clone appeared a single time. The chain carries TRBV11-2 and TRBJ2-2; D perhaps matches TRBD2 (5 bases). The CDR3 length is 17 residues. The germline V gene encodes CDR1 SGHAT and CDR2 FQNNGV. V lost 1 base and J lost 2, with 14 bases in between. CDR3 in DNA: TGTGCCAGCAGCTTAGGAGCGCCCCTAGCAAACACCGGGGAGCTGTTTTTT. This codes for CASSLGAPLANTGELFF.

This sequence joins TRBV27 and TRBJ2-3; no clear D gene. Trimming removed 2 bases at V and 7 bases at J, with 25 bases between. Germline CDR1 MNHEY, CDR2 SMNVEV (reference sequence). The CDR3 contains 18 residues. CDR3 residues: CASSLEAPTNLYTHTQYF. For the CDR3, the DNA is TGTGCCAGCAGTTTAGAGGCCCCGACAAATCTATACACGCATACGCAGTATTTT.

The CDR3 DNA reads TGTGCCAGCAGTGAAGCGTTAAGGGGGAGTGAAGCTTTCTTT. Protein: CASSEALRGSEAFF. This rearrangement joins TRBV2 to TRBJ1-1; D perhaps matches TRBD1 (6 bases). This CDR3 comprises 14 residues. The germline V gene has CDR1 SNHLY and CDR2 FYNNEI. Trimming stripped 0 bases from V and 7 bases from J, with 12 bases between.

As DNA, the CDR3 is TGTGCCAGCAGTTTTCCACAAGAGACCCAGTACTTC. It codes for CASSFPQETQYF. The rearrangement joins TRBV12-3 or TRBV12-4 to TRBJ2-5; no clear D gene. The CDR3 contains 12 residues. V lost 3 bases to trimming and J lost 2 bases, with 4 bases between them.

This chain links TRBV10-3 with TRBJ2-1; TRBD2 matches at 16 bases. V trimming: 7 bases; J trimming: 15 bases; junction bases outside the gene matches: 9. The CDR3 contains 14 residues. The V gene's germline CDR1 is ENHRY and CDR2 SYGVKD. Here the CDR3 reads CAIKGLAGGGVRFF. The CDR3 coding sequence is TGTGCCATCAAGGGACTAGCGGGAGGGGGGGTCAGGTTCTTC.

DNA of the CDR3: TGTGCCAGCAGCCGGGGACTAGCGGGAAATGAGCAGTTCTTC. Its protein is CASSRGLAGNEQFF. The rearrangement links TRBV5-4 to TRBJ2-1, with 13 bases that match TRBD2. Germline CDR1 and CDR2: SGHNT and YYREEE (reference sequence). J lost 7 bases, V lost 4 bases, and 2 bases had no gene match. The CDR3 covers 14 residues.

CDR3 in DNA: TGTGCCAGCAGCCAAGTTGCACGGACGTACAATGAGCAGTTCTTC. It specifies CASSQVARTYNEQFF. V usage is TRBV14 and J usage is TRBJ2-1; D gene unclear. Trimming took 1 base from V and 4 from J, leaving 11 bases between them. The V gene's germline CDR1 is SGHDN and CDR2 FVKESK. The CDR3 contains 15 residues.

The V and J genes are TRBV24-1 and TRBJ2-2; tentative D call: TRBD2 (6 bases). The CDR3 is made up of 14 amino acids. The germline V gene has CDR1 KGHDR and CDR2 SFDVKD. V was shortened by 9 bases and J by 7 bases, with 17 bases between the two germline ends. As DNA, the CDR3 is TGTGCCACCGACCCGGGGGATGGATTCGGGGAGCTGTTTTTT. It specifies CATDPGDGFGELFF.

The chain employs TRBV28 and TRBJ1-2; no definite D call. Germline V gene sequence: CDR1 MDHEN, CDR2 SYDVKM. Trimming cost V 6 bases and J 9 bases, with 20 bases left between them. The CDR3 has 14 residues. This CDR3 is CASSVGRQYGSYTF. The CDR3, as DNA: TGTGCCAGCAGCGTGGGAAGGCAATACGGAAGCTACACCTTC.

The chain joins TRBV11-1 to TRBJ2-1; D might be TRBD1 or TRBD2, each matching 5 bases. The CDR3 is made up of 16 amino acids. Germline V lookup: CDR1 SGHAT, CDR2 FQDESV (reference sequence). V shed 3 bases and J shed 6 bases, with 18 bases lying between them. The CDR3 bases are TGTGCCAGCAGCTTTCTCGCCGGGACGATAAGCAATGAGCAGTTCTTC. As protein: CASSFLAGTISNEQFF. Drawing the rest from reference TRBV11-1 and TRBJ2-1, the complete variable domain is EAEVAQSPRYKITEKSQAVAFWCDPISGHATLYWYRQILGQGPELLVQFQDESVVDDSQLPKDRFSAERLKGVDSTLKIQPAELGDSAMYLCASSFLAGTISNEQFFGPGTRLTVL.

The rearrangement uses TRBV28 and TRBJ2-3; the D is unclear. Germline assignment: CDR1 MDHEN and CDR2 SYDVKM. The CDR3 runs 14 residues. Trimming shortened V by 3 bases and J by 2 bases, and 9 bases separated the two germline ends. CDR3 coding DNA: TGTGCCAGCAGTTTGGAGAGTGCCACAGATACGCAGTATTTT. This translates into CASSLESATDTQYF. The variable domain in full, with the rest retrieved from reference TRBV28 and TRBJ2-3, is DVKVTQSSRYLVKRTGEKVFLECVQDMDHENMFWYRQDPGLGLRLIYFSYDVKMKEKGDIPEGYSVSREKKERFSLILESASTNQTSMYLCASSLESATDTQYFGPGTRLTVL.

This chain links TRBV7-8 with TRBJ1-2; 8 nucleotides align to TRBD1. The CDR3 extends over 14 amino acids. CDR1 is SGHVS and CDR2 is FQNEAQ in the germline V gene. The J segment lost 6 bases and the V segment lost 5 bases, leaving 8 bases of the junction unmatched. The CDR3 is CASSPTDRVDGYTF. The CDR3 region has the DNA TGTGCCAGCAGCCCGACGGACAGGGTGGATGGCTACACCTTC.

This clone has only one observation. This chain uses TRBV6-5 with TRBJ1-3; the D gene is possibly TRBD1 (6 bases). The CDR3 consists of 15 residues. Trimming shortened V by 5 bases and J by 0 bases, and 11 bases separated the two germline ends. Germline V gene lookup returns CDR1 MNHEY and CDR2 SVGAGI. The CDR3 DNA is TGTGCCAGCAGTACGGACAGACTCTCTGGAAACACCATATATTTT. Encoded protein: CASSTDRLSGNTIYF.